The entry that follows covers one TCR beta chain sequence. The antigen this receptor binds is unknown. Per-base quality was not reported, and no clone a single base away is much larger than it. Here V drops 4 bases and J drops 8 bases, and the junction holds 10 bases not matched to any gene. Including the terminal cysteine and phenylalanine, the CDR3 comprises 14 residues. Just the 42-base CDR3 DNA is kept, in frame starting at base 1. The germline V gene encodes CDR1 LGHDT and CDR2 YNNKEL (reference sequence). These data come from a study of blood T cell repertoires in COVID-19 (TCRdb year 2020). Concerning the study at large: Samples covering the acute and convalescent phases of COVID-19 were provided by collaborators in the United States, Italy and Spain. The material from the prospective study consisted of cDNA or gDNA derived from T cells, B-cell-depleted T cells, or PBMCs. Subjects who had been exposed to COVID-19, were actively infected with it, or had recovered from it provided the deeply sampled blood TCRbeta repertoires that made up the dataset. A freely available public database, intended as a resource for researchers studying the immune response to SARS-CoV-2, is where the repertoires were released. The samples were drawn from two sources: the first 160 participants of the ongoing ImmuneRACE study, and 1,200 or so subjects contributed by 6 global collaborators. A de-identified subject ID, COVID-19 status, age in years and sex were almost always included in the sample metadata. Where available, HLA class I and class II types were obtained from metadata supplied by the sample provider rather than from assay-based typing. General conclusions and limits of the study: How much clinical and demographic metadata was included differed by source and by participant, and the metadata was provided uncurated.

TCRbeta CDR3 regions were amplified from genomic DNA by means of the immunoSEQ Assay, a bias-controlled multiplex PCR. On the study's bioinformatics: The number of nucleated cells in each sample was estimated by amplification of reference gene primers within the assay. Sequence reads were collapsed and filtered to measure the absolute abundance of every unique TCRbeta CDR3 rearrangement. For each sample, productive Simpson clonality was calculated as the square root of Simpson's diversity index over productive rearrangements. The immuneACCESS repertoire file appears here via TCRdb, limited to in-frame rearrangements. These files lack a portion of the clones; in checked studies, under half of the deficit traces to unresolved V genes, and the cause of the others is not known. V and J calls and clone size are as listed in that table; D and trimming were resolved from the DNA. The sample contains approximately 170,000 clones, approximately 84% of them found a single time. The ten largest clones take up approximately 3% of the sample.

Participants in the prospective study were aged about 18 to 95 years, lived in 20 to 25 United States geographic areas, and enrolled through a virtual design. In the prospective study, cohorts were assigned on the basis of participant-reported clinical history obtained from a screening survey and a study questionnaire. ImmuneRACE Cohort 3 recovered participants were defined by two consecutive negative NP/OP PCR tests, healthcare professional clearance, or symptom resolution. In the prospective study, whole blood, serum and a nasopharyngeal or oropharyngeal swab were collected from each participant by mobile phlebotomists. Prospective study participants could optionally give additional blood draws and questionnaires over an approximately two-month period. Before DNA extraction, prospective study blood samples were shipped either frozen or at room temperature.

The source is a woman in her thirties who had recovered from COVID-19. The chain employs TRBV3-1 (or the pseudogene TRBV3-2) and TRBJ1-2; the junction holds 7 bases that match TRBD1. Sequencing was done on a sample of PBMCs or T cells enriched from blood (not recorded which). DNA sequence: TGTGCCAGCAGCCCCTATTTGACAGGGATCGGCTACACCTTC. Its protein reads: CASSPYLTGIGYTF.